A selection of T cell receptor beta chains follows, all from one sample in a study of T cell changes during pregnancy in multiple sclerosis. Some clones are missing from TCRdb's copy, which holds only in-frame ones; the method was immunoSEQ multiplex PCR. The data show 60,000 to 80,000 clones, approximately 91% seen once. This specimen consisted of peripheral blood, obtained before pregnancy. Receptor source: a female donor with multiple sclerosis, enrolled in a pregnancy study. CDR3s include the opening cysteine and the closing phenylalanine or tryptophan. The D gene is left open where the match is weak. Not all rows give a size; the values are once, few, many and, for expanded clones, a class.

j_call	clone_size	d_call	v_call	cdr3_nt	cdr3_aa
TRBJ2-1	-	-	TRBV7-6	TGTGCCAGCAGCTTATGGGAGAGCGAGCAGTTCTTC	CASSLWESEQFF
TRBJ1-1	-	TRBD1	TRBV18	TGTGCCAGCTCACCTGGACAGGGAGGTACTGAAGCTTTCTTT	CASSPGQGGTEAFF
TRBJ1-4	-	-	TRBV19	TGTGCCAGTAGCCGTAAGGGGGGGCAGGGCCAGGGTGAAAAACTGTTTTTT	CASSRKGGQGQGEKLFF
TRBJ1-2	-	-	TRBV19	TGTGCCAGTAGTATAGAAGGCGGAGGATATGGCTACACCTTC	CASSIEGGGYGYTF
TRBJ1-2	-	-	TRBV11-2	TGTGCCAGCAGCTTTAACAGGGATGGCTACACCTTC	CASSFNRDGYTF
TRBJ1-1	once	TRBD1	TRBV28	TGTGCCAGCAGCACCCCCAGGGGGACTGAAGCTTTCTTT	CASSTPRGTEAFF
TRBJ2-2	-	-	TRBV4-3	TGCGCCAGCAGCCAAGAGACCCTTCCTGGGCGTACTGGGGAGCTGTTTTTT	CASSQETLPGRTGELFF
TRBJ2-7	-	-	TRBV25-1	TGTGCCAGCAGTGAATTTTTGCAGGCGGGGAGCTCCTACGAGCAGTACTTC	CASSEFLQAGSSYEQYF
TRBJ2-4	once	TRBD2	TRBV6-5	TGTGCCAGCCGAGCGGGGTTGCTAGCCAAAAACATTCAGTACTTC	CASRAGLLAKNIQYF
TRBJ2-7	-	-	TRBV5-6	TGTGCCAGCAGCTTCCGGGGAAACGAGCAGTACTTC	CASSFRGNEQYF
TRBJ2-1	-	TRBD1	TRBV5-4	TGTGCCAGCAGCGACAAGACAGGGGGCAATGAGCAGTTCTTC	CASSDKTGGNEQFF
TRBJ1-2	once	-	TRBV6-1	TGTGCCAGCAGTGAACTCGGGCGGGACGGCTATGGCTACACCTTC	CASSELGRDGYGYTF
TRBJ2-5	-	-	TRBV5-1	TGCGCCAGCAGCCTCGGACTCGGCATGGAGACCCAGTACTTC	CASSLGLGMETQYF
TRBJ1-4	-	-	TRBV7-9	TGTGCCAGCAGCTTAGACAGGGCGCCTAATGAAAAACTGTTTTTT	CASSLDRAPNEKLFF
TRBJ1-6	-	-	TRBV28	TGTGCCAGCAGTTTCCCCAGGGATAATTCACCCCTCCACTTT	CASSFPRDNSPLHF
TRBJ2-7	-	TRBD1	TRBV7-9	TGTGCCAGCCAACCTTGGGGACAGTCCCACGAGCAGTACTTC	CASQPWGQSHEQYF
TRBJ1-1	-	-	TRBV5-1	TGCGCCAGCAGCTTGGTAGGGGCGGTGAACACTGAAGCTTTCTTT	CASSLVGAVNTEAFF
TRBJ1-2	-	TRBD1	TRBV7-2	TGTGCCAGCAGCTTAGGGACAGGGGACTTTGGCTACACCTTC	CASSLGTGDFGYTF
TRBJ2-5	once	-	TRBV6-5	TGTGCCAGCAGTTGGGGACATTCGGAGACCCAGTACTTC	CASSWGHSETQYF
TRBJ1-1	-	-	TRBV30	TGTGCCTGGACCACCCCTCGGGGGAGAGCTTTCTTT	CAWTTPRGRAFF
TRBJ2-7	-	-	TRBV30	TGTGCCTGGAGCTGGGGAGACTACGAGCAGTACTTC	CAWSWGDYEQYF
TRBJ2-7	-	TRBD1	TRBV6-5	TGTGCCAGCAGGCAGGGGGCGACCTACGAGCAGTACTTC	CASRQGATYEQYF
TRBJ2-7	-	-	TRBV6-5	TGTGCCAGCAGTTCCGGGGGGCCCTACGAGCAGTACTTC	CASSSGGPYEQYF
TRBJ1-1	-	-	TRBV30	TGTGCCTGGAGGGGTCTTCTGACGGGAGCTTTCTTT	CAWRGLLTGAFF
TRBJ2-7	-	-	TRBV7-2	TGTGCCAGCAGCCCCCTCTCCTACGAGCAGTACTTC	CASSPLSYEQYF
TRBJ2-7	-	-	TRBV11-2	TGTGCCAGCAGCACTGGCTACGAGCAGTACTTC	CASSTGYEQYF
TRBJ2-1	-	-	TRBV5-5	TGTGCCAGCAGCTTAGAGGCTCGGAATGAGCAGTTCTTC	CASSLEARNEQFF
TRBJ2-7	-	-	TRBV27	TGTGCCAGCAGTGAGGCCGGGGTGGGGGGTACCTACGAGCAGTACTTC	CASSEAGVGGTYEQYF
TRBJ2-7	-	TRBD2	TRBV2	TGTGCCAGCAGTGAAGAACTAGCGGGACCCTACGAGCAGTACTTC	CASSEELAGPYEQYF
TRBJ1-2	-	TRBD1	TRBV6-1	TGTGCCAGCAGGCCCGGGACAGATTACGGCTACACCTTC	CASRPGTDYGYTF
TRBJ2-5	-	-	TRBV7-9	TGTGCCAGCAGCTTAATTCAGAACCAAGAGACCCAGTACTTC	CASSLIQNQETQYF
TRBJ1-2	-	-	TRBV6-5	TGTGCCAGCAGTTACTCGCGGGGGTTAGGTTATGGCTACACCTTC	CASSYSRGLGYGYTF
TRBJ1-6	-	-	TRBV12-5	TGTGCTAGTGGTCGGCGGGACGGGAATAATTCACCCCTCCACTTT	CASGRRDGNNSPLHF
TRBJ1-2	-	TRBD1	TRBV5-1	TGCGCCAGCAGCCCTGGTCGGGGACAGGACTATGGCTACACCTTC	CASSPGRGQDYGYTF
TRBJ1-5	-	-	TRBV19	TGTGCCAGTAGTATAGGTTACGGAGAACCCCAGCATTTT	CASSIGYGEPQHF
TRBJ2-3	-	TRBD2	TRBV13	TGTGCCAGCAGCTTAGCCCCAGCGGGGGGCCCAGATACGCAGTATTTT	CASSLAPAGGPDTQYF
TRBJ1-2	-	-	TRBV19	TGTGCCAGTAGTATTCAGGCCAGAGATGGCTACACCTTC	CASSIQARDGYTF
TRBJ1-2	-	-	TRBV18	TGTGCCAGCTCACCCGAGGTAGGCGGCTACACCTTC	CASSPEVGGYTF
TRBJ2-1	-	TRBD2	TRBV5-1	TGCGCCAGCAGCTCCTGGAGGGAGGGCTACAATGAGCAGTTCTTC	CASSSWREGYNEQFF
TRBJ2-3	-	-	TRBV7-9	TGTGCCAGCAGCTCCAGCGGTGGGGGCCCCACAGATACGCAGTATTTT	CASSSSGGGPTDTQYF
TRBJ1-1	-	-	TRBV7-9	TGTGCCAGCAGTTTTACAGGGTCTGAAGCTTTCTTT	CASSFTGSEAFF
TRBJ2-1	-	TRBD1	TRBV14	TGTGCCAGCAGCCAAGTTGACTCGGGACAGGGAAGGAATGAGCAGTTCTTC	CASSQVDSGQGRNEQFF
TRBJ1-4	-	TRBD1	TRBV19	TGTGCCTCAACCCGACAGGGACAAGTTGCTAATGAAAAACTGTTTTTT	CASTRQGQVANEKLFF
TRBJ1-5	few	TRBD1	TRBV5-1	TGCGCCAGCAGCTTGGCAGGACAGGGCAATCAGCCCCAGCATTTT	CASSLAGQGNQPQHF